This TCR beta chain was identified in a study of blood T cell repertoires in COVID-19. The data were produced by immunoSEQ multiplex PCR, yet TCRdb's version contains in-frame clones alone and is incomplete. This repertoire shows over 150,000 clones, about 90% found once; its top ten account for approximately 6.5%. The germline gives CDR1 MDHEN, CDR2 SYDVKM. This CDR3 has 13 residues. The germline V and J ends were trimmed by 8 bases and 8 bases, with 18 bases remaining between them. This clonotype was sampled from a woman in her forties or fifties who had recovered from COVID-19. The sequencing sample was made of PBMCs or T cells enriched from blood (not recorded which). The rearrangement joins TRBV28 to TRBJ1-2, with D perhaps matching TRBD1 (5 bases). Here the CDR3 DNA reads TGTGCCAGCGTCTCAGGAGACAGATTAGGCTACACCTTC. Translated, it gives CASVSGDRLGYTF.